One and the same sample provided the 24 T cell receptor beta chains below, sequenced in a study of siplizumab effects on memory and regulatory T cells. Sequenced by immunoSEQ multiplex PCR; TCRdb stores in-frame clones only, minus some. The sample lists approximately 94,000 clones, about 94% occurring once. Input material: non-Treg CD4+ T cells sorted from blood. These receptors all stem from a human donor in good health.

Here the CDR3 reads CASQLGGGTDTQYF. The DNA of the CDR3 is TGCGCCAGCCAACTTGGGGGTGGCACAGATACGCAGTATTTT. V gene TRBV5-1 combines with J gene TRBJ2-3; D tentatively fits TRBD1 or TRBD2 (5 bases each). Trimming shortened V by 7 bases and J by 1 base, and 13 bases separated the two germline ends. This CDR3 has 14 residues. Germline V lookup: CDR1 SGHRS, CDR2 YFSETQ.

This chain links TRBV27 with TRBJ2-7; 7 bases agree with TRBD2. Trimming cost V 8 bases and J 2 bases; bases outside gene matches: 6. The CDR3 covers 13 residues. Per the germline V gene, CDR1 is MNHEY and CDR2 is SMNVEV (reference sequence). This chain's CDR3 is CASSPSGTYEQYF. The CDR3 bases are TGTGCCAGCTCCCCAAGCGGGACCTACGAGCAGTACTTC.

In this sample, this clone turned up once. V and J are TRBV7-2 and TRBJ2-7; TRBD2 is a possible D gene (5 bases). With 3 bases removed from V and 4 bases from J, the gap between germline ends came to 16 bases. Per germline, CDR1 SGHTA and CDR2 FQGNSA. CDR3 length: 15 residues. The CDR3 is CASSFRYEGTYEQYF. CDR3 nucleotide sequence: TGTGCCAGCAGCTTTAGGTACGAGGGCACTTACGAGCAGTACTTC.

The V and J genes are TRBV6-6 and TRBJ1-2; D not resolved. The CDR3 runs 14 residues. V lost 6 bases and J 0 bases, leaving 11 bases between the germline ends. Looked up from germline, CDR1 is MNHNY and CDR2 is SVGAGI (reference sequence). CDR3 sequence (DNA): TGTGCCAGCAGCAAGGGTGAATCTAACTATGGCTACACCTTC. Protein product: CASSKGESNYGYTF.

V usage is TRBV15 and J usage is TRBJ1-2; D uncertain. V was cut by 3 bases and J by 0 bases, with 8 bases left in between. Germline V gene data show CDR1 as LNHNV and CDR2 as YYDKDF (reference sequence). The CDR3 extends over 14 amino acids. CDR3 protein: CATSREGTNYGYTF. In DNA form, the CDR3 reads TGTGCCACCAGCAGGGAAGGGACTAACTATGGCTACACCTTC.

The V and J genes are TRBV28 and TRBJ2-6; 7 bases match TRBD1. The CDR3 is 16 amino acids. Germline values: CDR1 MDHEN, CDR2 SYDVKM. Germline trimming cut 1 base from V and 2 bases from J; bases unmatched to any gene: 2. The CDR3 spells CASSLSDRAGANVLTF. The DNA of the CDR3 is TGTGCCAGCAGTTTATCTGACAGGGCTGGGGCCAACGTCCTGACTTTC. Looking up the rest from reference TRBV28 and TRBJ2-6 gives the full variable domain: DVKVTQSSRYLVKRTGEKVFLECVQDMDHENMFWYRQDPGLGLRLIYFSYDVKMKEKGDIPEGYSVSREKKERFSLILESASTNQTSMYLCASSLSDRAGANVLTFGAGSRLTVL.

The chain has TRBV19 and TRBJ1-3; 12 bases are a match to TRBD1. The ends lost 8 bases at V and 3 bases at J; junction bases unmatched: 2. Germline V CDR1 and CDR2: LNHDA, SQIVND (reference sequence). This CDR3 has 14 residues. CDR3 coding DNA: TGTGCCAGTCGGGACAGGGGGCTTGGAAACACCATATATTTT. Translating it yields CASRDRGLGNTIYF. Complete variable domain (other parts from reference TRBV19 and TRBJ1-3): DGGITQSPKYLFRKEGQNVTLSCEQNLNHDAMYWYRQDPGQGLRLIYYSQIVNDFQKGDIAEGYSVSREKKESFPLTVTSAQKNPTAFYLCASRDRGLGNTIYFGEGSWLTVV.

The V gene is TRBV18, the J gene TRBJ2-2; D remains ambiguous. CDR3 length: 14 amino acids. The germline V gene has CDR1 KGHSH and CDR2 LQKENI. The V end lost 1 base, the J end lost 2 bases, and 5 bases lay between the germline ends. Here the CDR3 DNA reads TGTGCCAGCTCACCACGCACTAACACCGGGGAGCTGTTTTTT. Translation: CASSPRTNTGELFF.

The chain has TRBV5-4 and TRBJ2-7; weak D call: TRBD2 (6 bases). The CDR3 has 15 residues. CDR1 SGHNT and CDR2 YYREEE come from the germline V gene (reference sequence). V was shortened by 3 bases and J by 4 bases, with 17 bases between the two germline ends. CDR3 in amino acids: CASSYEPGLSYEQYF. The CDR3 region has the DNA TGTGCCAGCAGCTACGAGCCGGGACTGTCGTACGAGCAGTACTTC.

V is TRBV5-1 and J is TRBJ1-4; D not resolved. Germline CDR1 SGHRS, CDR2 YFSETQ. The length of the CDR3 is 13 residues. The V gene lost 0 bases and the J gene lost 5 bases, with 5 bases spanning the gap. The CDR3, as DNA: TGCGCCAGCAGCTTGGGCGGGAATGAAAAACTGTTTTTT. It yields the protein CASSLGGNEKLFF.

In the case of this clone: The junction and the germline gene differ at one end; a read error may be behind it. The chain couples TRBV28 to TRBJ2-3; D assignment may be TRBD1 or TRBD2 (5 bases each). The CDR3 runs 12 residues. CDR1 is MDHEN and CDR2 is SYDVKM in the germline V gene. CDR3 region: CASSLPGLAAEF. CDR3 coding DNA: TGTGCCAGCAGTTTACCAGGGCTAGCAGCGGAGTTT.

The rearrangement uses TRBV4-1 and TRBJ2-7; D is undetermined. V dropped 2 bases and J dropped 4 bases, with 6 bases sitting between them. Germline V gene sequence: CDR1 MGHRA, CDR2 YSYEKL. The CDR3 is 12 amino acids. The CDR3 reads CASSQRGYEQYF. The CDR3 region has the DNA TGCGCCAGCAGCCAAAGAGGATACGAGCAGTACTTC.

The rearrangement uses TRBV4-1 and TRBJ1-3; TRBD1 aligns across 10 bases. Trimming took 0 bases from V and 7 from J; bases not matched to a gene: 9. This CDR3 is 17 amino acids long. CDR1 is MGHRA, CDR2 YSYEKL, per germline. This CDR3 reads CASSQDATTGGGNTIYF. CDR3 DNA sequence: TGCGCCAGCAGCCAAGATGCTACGACAGGGGGCGGTAACACCATATATTTT.

CDR3 in amino acids: CASSLGVGPGNSPLHF. CDR3 DNA: TGTGCCAGCAGTTTGGGTGTGGGGCCTGGGAATTCACCCCTCCACTTT. V is TRBV27 and J is TRBJ1-6, with a weak D call TRBD1 (5 bases). Germline-derived CDR1 and CDR2 are MNHEY and SMNVEV (reference sequence). The CDR3 runs 16 residues. Trimming pared 3 bases from V and 7 bases from J, leaving 16 bases between.

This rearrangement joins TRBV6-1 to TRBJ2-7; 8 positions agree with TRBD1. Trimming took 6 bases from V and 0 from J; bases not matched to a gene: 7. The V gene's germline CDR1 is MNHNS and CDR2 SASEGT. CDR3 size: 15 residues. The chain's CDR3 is CASRTGTGNSYEQYF. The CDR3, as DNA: TGTGCCAGCAGGACCGGGACAGGTAACTCCTACGAGCAGTACTTC.

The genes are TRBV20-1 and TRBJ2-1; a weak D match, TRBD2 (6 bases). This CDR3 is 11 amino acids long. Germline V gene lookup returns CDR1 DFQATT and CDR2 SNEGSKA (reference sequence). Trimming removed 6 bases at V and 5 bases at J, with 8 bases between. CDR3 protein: CSATGDNEQFF. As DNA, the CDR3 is TGCAGTGCGACGGGGGACAATGAGCAGTTCTTC.

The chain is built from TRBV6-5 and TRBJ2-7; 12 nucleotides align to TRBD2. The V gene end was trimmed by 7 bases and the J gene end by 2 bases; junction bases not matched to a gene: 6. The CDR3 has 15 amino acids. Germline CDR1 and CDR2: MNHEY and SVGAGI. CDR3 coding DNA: TGTGCCAGCAAACTTCTAGCGGGAGGGCCCTACGAGCAGTACTTC. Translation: CASKLLAGGPYEQYF.

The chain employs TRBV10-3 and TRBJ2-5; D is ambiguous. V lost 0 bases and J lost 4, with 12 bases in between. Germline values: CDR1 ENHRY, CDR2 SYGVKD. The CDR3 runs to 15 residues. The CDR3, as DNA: TGTGCCATCAGTGAGTCGATAGGAAGAGGAGAGACCCAGTACTTC. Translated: CAISESIGRGETQYF.

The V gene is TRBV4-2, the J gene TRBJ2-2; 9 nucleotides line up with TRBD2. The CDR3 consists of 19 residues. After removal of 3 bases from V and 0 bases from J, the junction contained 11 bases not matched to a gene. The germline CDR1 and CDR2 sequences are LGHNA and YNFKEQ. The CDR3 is CASSQGLAGGLANTGELFF. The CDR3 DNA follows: TGTGCCAGCAGCCAGGGGTTGGCGGGAGGGCTTGCGAACACCGGGGAGCTGTTTTTT.

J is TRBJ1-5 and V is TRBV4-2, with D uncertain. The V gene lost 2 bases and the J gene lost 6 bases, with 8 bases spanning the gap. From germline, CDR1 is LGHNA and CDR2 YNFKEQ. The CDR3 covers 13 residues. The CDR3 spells CASSQTERQPQHF. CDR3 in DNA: TGTGCCAGCAGCCAAACGGAGCGTCAGCCCCAGCATTTT.

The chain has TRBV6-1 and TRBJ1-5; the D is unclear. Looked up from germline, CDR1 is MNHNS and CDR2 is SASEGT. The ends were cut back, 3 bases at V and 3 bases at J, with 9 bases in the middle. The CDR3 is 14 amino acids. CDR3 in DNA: TGTGCCAGCAGTGACTCGGGCCACAATCAGCCCCAGCATTTT. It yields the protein CASSDSGHNQPQHF.

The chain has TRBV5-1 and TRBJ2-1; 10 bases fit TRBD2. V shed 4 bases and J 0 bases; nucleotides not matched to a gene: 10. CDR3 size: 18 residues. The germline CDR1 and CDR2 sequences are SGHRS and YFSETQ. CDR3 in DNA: TGCGCCAGCAGCGGTTCTAGCGGGAGCGCAATCTCCTACAATGAGCAGTTCTTC. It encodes CASSGSSGSAISYNEQFF. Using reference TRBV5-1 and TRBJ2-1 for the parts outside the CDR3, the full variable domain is KAGVTQTPRYLIKTRGQQVTLSCSPISGHRSVSWYQQTPGQGLQFLFEYFSETQRNKGNFPGRFSGRQFSNSRSEMNVSTLELGDSALYLCASSGSSGSAISYNEQFFGPGTRLTVL.

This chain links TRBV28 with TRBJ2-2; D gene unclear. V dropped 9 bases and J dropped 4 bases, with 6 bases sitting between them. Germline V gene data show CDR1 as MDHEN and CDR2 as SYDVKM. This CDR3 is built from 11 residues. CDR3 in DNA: TGTGCCAGTGGGTTCACCGGGGAGCTGTTTTTT. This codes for CASGFTGELFF.

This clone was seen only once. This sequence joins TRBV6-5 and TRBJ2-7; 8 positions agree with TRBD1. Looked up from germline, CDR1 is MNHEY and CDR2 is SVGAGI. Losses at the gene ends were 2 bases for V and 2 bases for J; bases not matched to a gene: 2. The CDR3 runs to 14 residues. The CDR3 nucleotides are TGTGCCAGCAGTTACCGGACAGGGACCTACGAGCAGTACTTC. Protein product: CASSYRTGTYEQYF.